The 11 T cell receptor beta chains listed next were all sequenced from one sample in a study of read filtering for tumor transcriptome and immune sequencing. The library was built from roughly 400 ng RNA with molecular barcoded adaptors for alpha/delta and beta/gamma chains. TCRdb reanalysed the reads using MiXCR and keeps one entry per CDR3 protein. Seen here are fewer than 100,000 distinct CDR3 sequences, about 12% observed once, and the top ten hold 15%. The sample was a population of CD138-negative cells sorted from bone marrow. The receptors were gathered from a donor at least 40 years old with multiple myeloma.

This chain uses TRBV28 with TRBJ2-7; no definite D call. Germline V gene lookup returns CDR1 MDHEN and CDR2 SYDVKM. CDR3 length equals 13 residues. Trimming removed 5 bases from V and 0 bases from J, with 8 bases in between. CDR3 in amino acids: CASSAVSSYEQYF. The CDR3 coding sequence is TGTGCCAGCAGTGCCGTGAGCTCCTACGAGCAGTACTTC.

The gene calls are TRBV28 and TRBJ1-3; D unresolved. V shed 2 bases and J shed 3 bases, with 5 bases lying between them. Germline CDR1 is MDHEN and CDR2 is SYDVKM. CDR3 length equals 13 residues. For the CDR3, the DNA is TGTGCCAGCAGTTTACTTCATGGAAACACCATATATTTT. Amino acid sequence: CASSLLHGNTIYF.

V usage is TRBV5-1 and J usage is TRBJ2-5; D is undetermined. Deletions cut 3 bases from V and 3 bases from J, with 24 bases between. This CDR3 is 18 amino acids long. Germline CDR1 and CDR2: SGHRS and YFSETQ. CDR3 sequence (DNA): TGCGCCAGCAGCTCGAGCCCTACCATGCGCCGGGTGGAAGAGACCCAGTACTTC. It is translated as CASSSSPTMRRVEETQYF.

This clonotype has a count of ten or more. The chain joins TRBV19 to TRBJ1-4, with a tentative D call TRBD1 (5 bases). The CDR3 contains 14 residues. Deletions cut 8 bases from V and 0 bases from J, with 10 bases between. Looked up from germline, CDR1 is LNHDA and CDR2 is SQIVND (reference sequence). CDR3 sequence reads: CASSDTSTNEKLFF. The CDR3 DNA reads TGTGCCAGTTCGGACACTTCAACTAATGAAAAACTGTTTTTT.

Points on this clonotype: A much larger clone differs by one base, so this may be a read error. This chain connects TRBV20-1 to TRBJ2-5; 7 bases are a match to TRBD2. The CDR3 length is 15 residues. With 3 bases clipped from V and 5 bases from J, the junction kept 12 bases outside the gene matches. Germline assignment: CDR1 DFQATT and CDR2 SNEGSKA (reference sequence). DNA for the CDR3: TGCAGTGCTAGTTCGGGAGGAGGGGTTTCGGAGACCCAGTACTTC. It specifies CSASSGGGVSETQYF.

J is TRBJ2-7 and V is TRBV25-1; TRBD2 agrees at 8 bases. The CDR3 covers 13 residues. J lost 2 bases, V lost 10 bases, and 7 bases had no gene match. Germline V gene sequence: CDR1 MGHDK, CDR2 SYGVNS. CDR3 residues: CATDTSGAYEQYF. CDR3 DNA: TGTGCCACCGATACTAGCGGAGCCTACGAGCAGTACTTC.

This clonotype was detected ten times or more. The chain couples TRBV3-1 to TRBJ2-7; weak D call: TRBD1 (5 bases). Germline V gene data show CDR1 as LGHDT and CDR2 as YNNKEL (reference sequence). V lost 1 base and J 6 bases, leaving 10 bases between the germline ends. CDR3 size: 13 residues. The DNA for the CDR3 is TGTGCCAGCAGCCAAGGGCAGGGTGGCGAGCAGTACTTC. It codes for CASSQGQGGEQYF.

To note about this clonotype: This likely reflects a read error, since a far larger clone is one base away. The conserved final phenylalanine or tryptophan is absent from the CDR3, which likely points to a read error. The chain has TRBV7-9 and TRBJ2-3; unclear D gene. Looked up from germline, CDR1 is SEHNR and CDR2 is FQNEAQ (reference sequence). CDR3 size: 11 residues. V was cut by 3 bases and J by 2 bases, with 0 bases left in between. The CDR3 DNA is TGTGCCAGCAGCTTCACAGATACGCAGTATCTT. Its protein product is CASSFTDTQYL.

This clonotype showed up many times. The chain employs TRBV28 and TRBJ2-2; D unresolved. Trimming removed 8 bases from V and 4 bases from J, with 8 bases in between. Germline loops: CDR1 MDHEN, CDR2 SYDVKM. CDR3 size: 12 residues. The CDR3 region has the DNA TGTGCCAGCTTCCCGAGCACCGGGGAGCTGTTTTTT. Translated, it gives CASFPSTGELFF.

Many counts were recorded for this clonotype. The V gene is TRBV29-1, the J gene TRBJ2-3; 7 nucleotides match TRBD2. The CDR3 consists of 13 residues. J lost 1 base, V lost 4 bases, and 2 bases had no gene match. Germline values: CDR1 SQVTM, CDR2 ANQGSEA. CDR3 residues: CSVGGGGTDTQYF. The CDR3 nucleotides are TGCAGCGTTGGGGGGGGGGGCACAGATACGCAGTATTTT.

This clonotype was found many times. V and J are TRBV5-4 and TRBJ2-3; D might be TRBD2 (6 bases). Germline CDR1 reads SGHNT; CDR2 reads YYREEE (reference sequence). The CDR3 runs to 16 residues. V dropped 4 bases and J dropped 4 bases, with 19 bases sitting between them. The CDR3 spells CASSSAEGGRSDTQYF. In DNA, the CDR3 is TGTGCCAGCAGCAGCGCTGAGGGAGGTCGGTCAGATACGCAGTATTTT.